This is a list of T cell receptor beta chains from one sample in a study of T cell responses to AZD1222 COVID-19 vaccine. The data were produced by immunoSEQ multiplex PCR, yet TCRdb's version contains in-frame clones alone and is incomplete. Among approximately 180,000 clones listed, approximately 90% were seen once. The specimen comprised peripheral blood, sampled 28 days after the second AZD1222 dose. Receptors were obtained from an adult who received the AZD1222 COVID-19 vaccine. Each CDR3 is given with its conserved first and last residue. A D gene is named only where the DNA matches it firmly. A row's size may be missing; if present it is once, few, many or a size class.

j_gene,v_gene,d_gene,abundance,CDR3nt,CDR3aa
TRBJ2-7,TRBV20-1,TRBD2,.,TGCAGTGCTAGTGGGTCTAGCGGGTCTACCTCCTGGGAGCAGTACTTC,CSASGSSGSTSWEQYF
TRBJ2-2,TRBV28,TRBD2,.,TGTGCCAGCGCGGGGGATACCGGGGAGCTGTTTTTT,CASAGDTGELFF
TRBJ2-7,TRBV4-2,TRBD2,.,TGTGCCAGCAGCCATGGGACTAGCGGGAGCAGCTCCTACGAGCAGTACTTC,CASSHGTSGSSSYEQYF
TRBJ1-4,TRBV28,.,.,TGTGCCAGCAGTTCGTCCAGGGGTTCTCAAGGAGAAAAACTGTTTTTT,CASSSSRGSQGEKLFF
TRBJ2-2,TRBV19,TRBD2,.,TGTGCCAGTAGTCCCTTAGGGAGGGGGAACACCGGGGAGCTGTTTTTT,CASSPLGRGNTGELFF
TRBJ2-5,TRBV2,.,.,TGTGCCAGCAGTGTACAGGCTCAAGAGACCCAGTACTTC,CASSVQAQETQYF
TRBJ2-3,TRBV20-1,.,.,TGCAGTGCTAGTGACTCACTCACAGATACGCAGTATTTT,CSASDSLTDTQYF
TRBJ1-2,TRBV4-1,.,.,TGCGCCAGCAGCCAAGTGGCAGGGGCGGGTGGCTACACCTTC,CASSQVAGAGGYTF
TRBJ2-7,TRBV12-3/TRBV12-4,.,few,TGTGCCAGCTCGCAGGGGGGCGAGCAGTACTTC,CASSQGGEQYF
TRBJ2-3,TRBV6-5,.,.,TGTGCCAGCAGTCTCGAACCGACTAGCACAGATACGCAGTATTTT,CASSLEPTSTDTQYF
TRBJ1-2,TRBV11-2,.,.,TGTGCCAGCAGTCAGGGTCTCGGGGACTATGGCTACACCTTC,CASSQGLGDYGYTF
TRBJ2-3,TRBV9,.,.,TGTGCCAGCAGCCCCCGGACTGACATTGGCACAGATACGCAGTATTTT,CASSPRTDIGTDTQYF
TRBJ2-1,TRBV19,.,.,TGTGCCAGTAGGGCTTATAGCTCCTACAATGAGCAGTTCTTC,CASRAYSSYNEQFF
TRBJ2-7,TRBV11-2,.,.,TGTGCCAGCAGCTTAAGCGAGCAGTACTTC,CASSLSEQYF
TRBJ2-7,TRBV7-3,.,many,TGTGCCAGCAGCTTAAAGGTGCGCGACGAGCAGTACTTC,CASSLKVRDEQYF
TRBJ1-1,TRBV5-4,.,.,TGTGCCAGCAGCTTGCCGATGAGGGCAAACACTGAAGCTTTCTTT,CASSLPMRANTEAFF